The rows below give T cell receptor beta chains drawn from one sample of a study of blood T cell repertoires in COVID-19. Produced via immunoSEQ multiplex PCR; TCRdb's table is partial and in-frame only. This table holds some 400,000 clones, about 80% found once. The sequenced sample was peripheral blood. The receptor set was obtained from a human donor with acute or convalescent COVID-19. The donor label of this sample is uncertain. CDR3s leave out the opening cysteine and the closing phenylalanine or tryptophan. Fields, in order: V gene, clone size, CDR3 protein. Some rows mark clone size as missing; the rest say once, few, many or name a class of expanded clone.

>TRBV6-5|NA
ASSYSDRDSEQY
>TRBV5-1|few
ASRRTASGGIRGNTIY
>TRBV5-4|NA
ASSLETGATEQY
>TRBV7-8|NA
ASSSPNTIY
>TRBV2|once
ASNSPGTYEQY
>TRBV5-6|NA
ASSRTGANTGELF
>TRBV4-1|NA
ASSHPEAGDTGELF
>TRBV4-1|NA
ASSQGTGVVYGYT
>TRBV30|once
AWSDTGFRTQPQH
>TRBV18|NA
ASSPRLAGGQGGELF
>TRBV6-5|few
ASRTGYSNQPQH
>TRBV28|NA
ASRGQITVLGSPLH
>TRBV28|NA
ASVFSGTANTGELF
>TRBV29-1|NA
SAEHLQETQY
>TRBV18|NA
ASSPASGGLNEQF
>TRBV13|once
ASRAAGGQGNEQF
>TRBV28|NA
ASSSGQLQAKNIQY
>TRBV5-1|NA
ASSLAGQHYEQY
>TRBV27|NA
ASSLSGGWLEPQH
>TRBV12-3/TRBV12-4|NA
ASRQREHTQY
>TRBV7-9|NA
ASSPGGYSNSYEQY